The entry below describes one T cell receptor (beta chain). The antigen remains unidentified. The data were produced by immunoSEQ multiplex PCR, yet TCRdb's version contains in-frame clones alone and is incomplete. The repertoire holds tens of thousands of clones, with approximately 91% as singletons. The sample comes from a study of OX40 agonist ivuxolimab in advanced cancers. Study overall: Patients received the agonistic anti-OX40 (CD134) antibody ivuxolimab. Treatment received earlier with anti-PD-1, anti-PD-L1 or anti-CTLA-4 agents was allowed, and approximately 40% had some.

The CDR3 loop spans 14 amino acids. The germline V gene encodes CDR1 SGHAT and CDR2 FQNNGV. Trimming took 5 bases from V and 1 from J, leaving 8 bases between them. Broader study findings: At doses 0.1 to 3.0 mg/kg, CD4+ and CD8+ clones expanded. The authors did not determine the antigen specificity of the expanded peripheral T cells.

The sequence was collected from an adult with an advanced solid tumor such as melanoma, head and neck, liver or kidney cancer. This chain links TRBV11-2 with TRBJ2-2, with D unclear. The sequences come from CD4+ or CD8+ T cells sorted from blood, collected in a trial of the OX40 agonist ivuxolimab. CDR3 sequence reads: CASSRTGNTGELFF. DNA for the CDR3: TGTGCCAGCAGCCGGACGGGGAACACCGGGGAGCTGTTTTTT.